Below are 6 T cell receptor beta chains sequenced from a single sample in a study of T cells in Graves' hyperthyroidism and ophthalmopathy. Amplification targeted TCR beta CDR3 regions from RNA transcripts. The TCR CDR3 was amplified in a first-round RT-PCR using the HTBI primer set. One entry per CDR3 protein, called by TCRdb with MiXCR from the multiplex PCR reads. Here the sample spans 330,000 or so distinct CDR3 sequences, around a sixth being singletons. The material sequenced was blood. The receptors shown here come from a woman aged 40 to 50 with Graves' ophthalmopathy.

This clonotype has only one observation. The V and J genes are TRBV12-3 or TRBV12-4 and TRBJ2-2, with TRBD1 identical over 8 bases. V lost 3 bases to trimming and J lost 1 base; unmatched junction nucleotides: 4. The CDR3 length is 16 residues. The CDR3 loop is CASSFAGTGNTGELFF. DNA for the CDR3: TGTGCCAGCAGTTTCGCCGGGACAGGGAACACCGGGGAGCTGTTTTTT.

This clonotype was observed at least ten times. The rearrangement joins TRBV4-1 to TRBJ2-5; no definite D call. V was trimmed by 0 bases and J by 2 bases, leaving 4 bases between them. CDR3 length equals 13 residues. Germline loops: CDR1 MGHRA, CDR2 YSYEKL. CDR3 DNA: TGCGCCAGCAGCCAAGAACTGCAAGAGACCCAGTACTTC. Translated: CASSQELQETQYF.

This clonotype was detected many times. V is TRBV7-2 and J is TRBJ1-2, with D perhaps TRBD1 (5 bases). This CDR3 is 14 amino acids long. Germline V gives CDR1 SGHTA, CDR2 FQGNSA. V was clipped by 1 base and J by 8 bases, with 14 bases between them. The DNA of the CDR3 is TGTGCCAGCAGCTTAGTGATAGGGGTTGTCGGCTACACCTTC. Protein sequence: CASSLVIGVVGYTF.

This clonotype was seen many times. V usage is TRBV7-2 and J usage is TRBJ1-1, with D unresolved. Trimming cost V 2 bases and J 6 bases, with 10 bases left between them. Germline V lookup: CDR1 SGHTA, CDR2 FQGNSA. The CDR3 spans 13 residues. The chain's CDR3 is CASSLSVWSEAFF. The CDR3 nucleotides are TGTGCCAGCAGCTTATCAGTTTGGTCTGAAGCTTTCTTT. Full variable domain (rest looked up from reference TRBV7-2 and TRBJ1-1): GAGVSQSPSNKVTEKGKDVELRCDPISGHTALYWYRQSLGQGLEFLIYFQGNSAPDKSGLPSDRFSAERTGGSVSTLTIQRTQQEDSAVYLCASSLSVWSEAFFGQGTRLTVV.

This clonotype was seen repeatedly, ten times or more. The rearrangement links TRBV28 to TRBJ2-2, with a tentative D call TRBD1 (7 bases). CDR3 length: 14 amino acids. Trimming removed 4 bases from V and 7 bases from J, with 13 bases in between. Germline values: CDR1 MDHEN, CDR2 SYDVKM. CDR3 coding DNA: TGTGCCAGCAGTTCGCTCAGGGGGGTCGGGGAGCTGTTTTTT. Translating gives CASSSLRGVGELFF.

This clonotype was seen at least ten times. The V call is TRBV6-1, the J call TRBJ2-2; a weak D match, TRBD2 (6 bases). The CDR3 runs to 15 residues. Germline lookup yields CDR1 MNHNS and CDR2 SASEGT. Trimming removed 2 bases at V and 6 bases at J, with 13 bases between. The chain's CDR3 is CASSEITSLAGELFF. CDR3 in DNA: TGTGCCAGCAGTGAAATCACTAGCCTGGCCGGGGAGCTGTTTTTT.